What follows are 21 T cell receptor beta chains derived from one specimen sequenced in a study of cytomegalovirus exposure and HLA in healthy donors. Use of 60 Vbeta and 13 Jbeta primers characterized the PCR. Method: immunoSEQ multiplex PCR; TCRdb's copy keeps in-frame clones and lacks some. The sample has roughly 180,000 clones; 80% are singletons. The source material was PBMCs. The receptors originated from a man aged 25 to 45 in good health and CMV-seronegative.

V usage is TRBV6-1 and J usage is TRBJ2-7; TRBD2 is a possible D gene (6 bases). Germline values: CDR1 MNHNS, CDR2 SASEGT. V lost 2 bases to trimming and J lost 4 bases, with 12 bases between them. This CDR3 has 14 residues. The chain's CDR3 is CASSERLENYEQYF. CDR3 in DNA: TGTGCCAGCAGTGAAAGACTAGAGAATTACGAGCAGTACTTC.

This clone was seen a few times. The chain couples TRBV28 to TRBJ1-5; D ambiguous. V lost 10 bases and J lost 4, with 11 bases in between. There are 12 residues in the CDR3. Germline-derived CDR1 and CDR2 are MDHEN and SYDVKM. CDR3 in amino acids: CATWAGNQPQHF. The CDR3 coding sequence is TGTGCCACCTGGGCTGGGAATCAGCCCCAGCATTTT.

The chain combines TRBV28 with TRBJ1-5; D perhaps matches TRBD1 (5 bases). The V and J ends lost 6 bases and 6 bases respectively, with 9 bases between them. Germline CDR1 is MDHEN and CDR2 is SYDVKM. This CDR3 region has 12 residues. CDR3 bases: TGTGCCAGCAGGGTGGGGCTTCAGCCCCAGCATTTT. Amino acids: CASRVGLQPQHF.

The rearrangement uses TRBV15 and TRBJ1-1; 7 bases line up with TRBD1. Trimming removed 3 bases from V and 7 bases from J; junction bases left unmatched: 2. The CDR3 runs 12 residues. The V gene's germline CDR1 is LNHNV and CDR2 YYDKDF (reference sequence). CDR3 DNA: TGTGCCACCAGCAGTCACAGGGGTGAAGCTTTCTTT. Translation: CATSSHRGEAFF.

The V call is TRBV28, the J call TRBJ2-3; 10 nucleotides agree with TRBD2. Germline V gene lookup returns CDR1 MDHEN and CDR2 SYDVKM. This CDR3 contains 15 residues. The V and J ends lost 5 bases and 2 bases, in that order; junction bases with no gene match: 4. The CDR3 DNA sequence: TGTGCCAGCAGTCCTAGCGGGGGAAACACAGATACGCAGTATTTT. It is translated as CASSPSGGNTDTQYF. Supplemented by reference TRBV28 and TRBJ2-3, the full variable domain reads DVKVTQSSRYLVKRTGEKVFLECVQDMDHENMFWYRQDPGLGLRLIYFSYDVKMKEKGDIPEGYSVSREKKERFSLILESASTNQTSMYLCASSPSGGNTDTQYFGPGTRLTVL.

The rearrangement links TRBV19 to TRBJ2-7; 9 bases are a match to TRBD1. V lost 4 bases, J lost 3 bases, and 7 bases stayed unmatched. The CDR3 has 15 amino acids. Germline CDR1 reads LNHDA; CDR2 reads SQIVND (reference sequence). The CDR3 bases are TGTGCCAGTAGTACTCGACAGGGGGGTGGCTACGAGCAGTACTTC. Its translation is CASSTRQGGGYEQYF. The variable domain in full, completed from reference TRBV19 and TRBJ2-7, reads DGGITQSPKYLFRKEGQNVTLSCEQNLNHDAMYWYRQDPGQGLRLIYYSQIVNDFQKGDIAEGYSVSREKKESFPLTVTSAQKNPTAFYLCASSTRQGGGYEQYFGPGTRLTVT.

J is TRBJ2-7 and V is TRBV7-8; TRBD1 aligns across 8 bases. J gave up 2 bases and V 0 bases, and 6 bases lay outside the gene matches. CDR1 SGHVS and CDR2 FQNEAQ come from the germline V gene. The CDR3 length is 16 residues. The CDR3 sequence: CASSLARGTGTYEQYF. The CDR3 DNA follows: TGTGCCAGCAGCTTAGCGCGTGGGACAGGTACCTACGAGCAGTACTTC.

A few counts support this clone. The chain is built from TRBV19 and TRBJ1-4; tentative D call: TRBD1 (5 bases). CDR1 and CDR2 (germline): LNHDA, SQIVND (reference sequence). V lost 3 bases and J 5 bases, leaving 10 bases between the germline ends. This CDR3 has 14 residues. CDR3 residues: CASSIMGPNEKLFF. CDR3 sequence (DNA): TGTGCCAGTAGTATTATGGGGCCCAATGAAAAACTGTTTTTT.

This clone appeared a few times. The J gene is TRBJ1-1, the V gene TRBV18, with D unresolved. Trimming took 0 bases from V and 7 from J, leaving 6 bases between them. Germline V CDR1 and CDR2: KGHSH, LQKENI. The CDR3 is 12 amino acids. The CDR3 DNA follows: TGTGCCAGCTCACCACCTAGTCTTGAAGCTTTCTTT. It is translated as CASSPPSLEAFF.

The chain employs TRBV28 and TRBJ2-7; 7 bases match TRBD2. Trimming removed 6 bases from V and 1 base from J; junction bases left unmatched: 15. Germline CDR1 MDHEN, CDR2 SYDVKM. This CDR3 contains 17 residues. Written as DNA, the CDR3 is TGTGCCAGCAGAACTGCTATGGGGGGGGACCGTTCCTACGAGCAGTACTTC. As protein: CASRTAMGGDRSYEQYF.

This clone was picked up one time. The rearrangement uses TRBV5-6 and TRBJ2-7; 8 nucleotides align to TRBD1. Germline V gene lookup returns CDR1 SGHDT and CDR2 YYEEEE. V was pared by 6 bases and J by 3 bases, with 11 bases of the junction left unmatched. The CDR3 is 15 amino acids. CDR3 nucleotides: TGTGCCAGCAATACCGGTGGACAGGGATTCTACGAGCAGTACTTC. This sequence encodes CASNTGGQGFYEQYF.

The chain links TRBV5-4 to TRBJ2-5, with 8 bases lining up with TRBD1. Per germline, CDR1 SGHNT and CDR2 YYREEE (reference sequence). J gave up 4 bases and V 4 bases, and 9 bases lay outside the gene matches. This CDR3 has 15 residues. CDR3: CASSPTGVGGETQYF. The DNA of the CDR3 is TGTGCCAGCAGCCCGACAGGGGTCGGAGGAGAGACCCAGTACTTC.

This rearrangement joins TRBV5-1 to TRBJ1-1; 9 bases agree with TRBD1. The V and J ends lost 3 bases and 6 bases, in that order; junction bases with no gene match: 6. Looked up from germline, CDR1 is SGHRS and CDR2 is YFSETQ. The CDR3 runs 14 residues. DNA for the CDR3: TGCGCCAGCAGCTGGGACAGGGAGCTCGCTGAAGCTTTCTTT. It is translated as CASSWDRELAEAFF.

V is TRBV30 and J is TRBJ2-7, with TRBD1 as a possible D gene (6 bases). Germline-derived CDR1 and CDR2 are GTSNPN and SVGIG (reference sequence). V was cut by 3 bases and J by 2 bases, with 17 bases left in between. The CDR3 runs to 15 residues. The CDR3 DNA reads TGTGCCTGGAGGGACCCGGGACATCGTACCTACGAGCAGTACTTC. It is translated as CAWRDPGHRTYEQYF.

The J gene is TRBJ1-5, the V gene TRBV13, with D perhaps TRBD1 (5 bases). CDR3 length equals 15 residues. From germline, CDR1 is PRHDT and CDR2 FYEKMQ (reference sequence). Trimming took 0 bases from V and 1 from J, leaving 7 bases between them. The CDR3 loop reads CASSLGGLSNQPQHF. For the CDR3, the DNA is TGTGCCAGCAGCTTAGGGGGGCTAAGCAATCAGCCCCAGCATTTT. Together with reference TRBV13 and TRBJ1-5, the CDR3 gives the full variable domain: AAGVIQSPRHLIKEKRETATLKCYPIPRHDTVYWYQQGPGQDPQFLISFYEKMQSDKGSIPDRFSAQQFSDYHSELNMSSLELGDSALYFCASSLGGLSNQPQHFGDGTRLSIL.

V usage is TRBV29-1 and J usage is TRBJ1-1, with 7 nucleotides matching TRBD1. The CDR3 loop spans 12 amino acids. The ends lost 3 bases at V and 5 bases at J; junction bases unmatched: 3. Germline CDR1 reads SQVTM; CDR2 reads ANQGSEA. CDR3 residues: CSVDWTGTEAFF. The CDR3 DNA sequence: TGCAGCGTTGACTGGACAGGAACTGAAGCTTTCTTT.

This chain connects TRBV19 to TRBJ2-1; 11 nucleotides agree with TRBD2. From germline, CDR1 is LNHDA and CDR2 SQIVND (reference sequence). The length of the CDR3 is 16 residues. The V and J ends lost 1 base and 3 bases, in that order; junction bases with no gene match: 2. CDR3 sequence reads: CASSIVGTSGYNEQFF. The CDR3 coding sequence is TGTGCCAGTAGTATAGTCGGGACTAGCGGCTACAATGAGCAGTTCTTC. The complete variable domain, with remaining parts taken from reference TRBV19 and TRBJ2-1, reads DGGITQSPKYLFRKEGQNVTLSCEQNLNHDAMYWYRQDPGQGLRLIYYSQIVNDFQKGDIAEGYSVSREKKESFPLTVTSAQKNPTAFYLCASSIVGTSGYNEQFFGPGTRLTVL.

The chain joins TRBV7-2 to TRBJ2-5; D call uncertain. The CDR3 is made up of 12 amino acids. Between the trimmed V and J ends, which lost 5 bases and 0 bases, there was a span of 4 bases. From germline, CDR1 is SGHTA and CDR2 FQGNSA. The CDR3 nucleotides read TGTGCCAGCAGCACATACCAAGAGACCCAGTACTTC. Its translation is CASSTYQETQYF.

This rearrangement joins TRBV7-2 to TRBJ2-7; 10 nucleotides match TRBD2. Germline V gene lookup returns CDR1 SGHTA and CDR2 FQGNSA. V shed 2 bases, J shed 0 bases, and the junction held 4 bases outside the gene matches. CDR3 length equals 16 residues. The CDR3, as DNA: TGTGCCAGCAGCTTAACTAGCGGGGCGAGCTCCTACGAGCAGTACTTC. Its protein product is CASSLTSGASSYEQYF.

The V gene is TRBV27, the J gene TRBJ2-3, with a possible D match to TRBD2 (5 bases). Trimming removed 0 bases from V and 1 base from J, with 20 bases in between. This CDR3 contains 19 residues. The germline gives CDR1 MNHEY, CDR2 SMNVEV (reference sequence). The CDR3 DNA follows: TGTGCCAGCAGTTTATCGATCTTCTTGGAGGAATCGGGCACAGATACGCAGTATTTT. This sequence encodes CASSLSIFLEESGTDTQYF.

The gene calls are TRBV27 and TRBJ2-3, with 10 bases that match TRBD1. The junction had 3 bases not matched to a gene; V was cut back by 3 bases and J by 0 bases. CDR3 length: 16 amino acids. Germline assignment: CDR1 MNHEY and CDR2 SMNVEV (reference sequence). The CDR3 here is CASSFSTGGSTDTQYF. CDR3 DNA sequence: TGTGCCAGCAGTTTCTCGACAGGGGGCAGCACAGATACGCAGTATTTT.